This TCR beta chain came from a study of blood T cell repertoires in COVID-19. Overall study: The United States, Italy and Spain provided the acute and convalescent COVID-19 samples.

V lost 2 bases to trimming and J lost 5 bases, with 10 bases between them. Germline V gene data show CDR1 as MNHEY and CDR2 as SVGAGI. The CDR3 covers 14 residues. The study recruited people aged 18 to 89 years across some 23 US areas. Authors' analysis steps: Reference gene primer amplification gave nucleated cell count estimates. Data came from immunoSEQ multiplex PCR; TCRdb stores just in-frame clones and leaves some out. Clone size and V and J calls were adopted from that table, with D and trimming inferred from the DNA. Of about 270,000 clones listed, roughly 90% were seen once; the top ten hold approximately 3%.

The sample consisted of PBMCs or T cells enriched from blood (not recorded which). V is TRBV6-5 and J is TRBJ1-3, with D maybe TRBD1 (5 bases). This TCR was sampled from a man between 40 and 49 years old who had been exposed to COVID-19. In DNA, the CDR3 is TGTGCCAGCAGTTACCCAAGGGGAAGAAACACCATATATTTT. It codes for CASSYPRGRNTIYF.